One sample yielded the 8 T cell receptor beta chains listed below, sequenced in a study of T cells in Graves' hyperthyroidism and ophthalmopathy. There were TCR beta CDR3 regions amplified from RNA transcripts. The HTBI set primed first-round TCR CDR3 RT-PCR. TCRdb reprocessed the multiplex PCR reads via MiXCR and lists one record per CDR3 protein. The sample gives around 490,000 distinct CDR3 sequences, just under 20% of which show up once; approximately 50% is in the top ten. Sequencing was done on a sample of blood. These receptors originate from a man aged 40-55 years with Graves' ophthalmopathy.

This clonotype has at least ten counts. The genes are TRBV12-3 or TRBV12-4 and TRBJ2-1; 13 bases are a match to TRBD2. With V trimmed by 2 bases and J by 7 bases, 14 bases remained unmatched. The CDR3 loop spans 19 amino acids. The CDR3 protein is CASSLSRFRTSGGGNEQFF. CDR3 in DNA: TGTGCCAGCAGTTTAAGCCGCTTTAGGACTAGCGGGGGAGGGAATGAGCAGTTCTTC.

This clonotype was detected only a few times. CDR3 sequence (DNA): TGTGCCAGCAGCCGGACCAGCCCCACCGGGGAGCTGTTTTTT. The encoded protein is CASSRTSPTGELFF. This chain connects TRBV11-3 to TRBJ2-2; the D is unclear. CDR3 size: 14 residues. CDR1 and CDR2 (germline): SGHNT, YENEEA. V was clipped by 5 bases and J by 4 bases, with 11 bases between them. Based on the CDR3 plus reference TRBV11-3 and TRBJ2-2, the full variable domain is EAGVVQSPRYKIIEKKQPVAFWCNPISGHNTLYWYLQNLGQGPELLIRYENEEAVDDSQLPKDRFSAERLKGVDSTLKIQPAELGDSAVYLCASSRTSPTGELFFGEGSRLTVL.

This clonotype was seen more than once but under ten times. The chain links TRBV18 to TRBJ2-2; TRBD1 agrees at 9 bases. CDR1 and CDR2 from the germline V gene are KGHSH and LQKENI. V gave up 3 bases and J gave up 3 bases; unmatched junction bases: 2. The CDR3 totals 15 residues. CDR3 region: CASSPDRGHTGELFF. Here the CDR3 DNA reads TGTGCCAGCTCACCGGACAGGGGCCACACCGGGGAGCTGTTTTTT.

On this clonotype itself: Its ends do not fully match the called genes, so a read error is possible. The V and J genes are TRBV5-5 and TRBJ2-1; 11 positions agree with TRBD2. CDR1 and CDR2 (germline): SGHKS, YYEKEE (reference sequence). The CDR3 runs 16 residues. The CDR3 DNA reads TGTGCCAGCAGCTTGGGATATAGCGGGAGGGCCAATGAGCAGTCCTTC. Its translation is CASSLGYSGRANEQSF.

The gene calls are TRBV4-1 and TRBJ1-1; TRBD1 is a possible D gene (5 bases). The CDR3 extends over 15 amino acids. Germline lookup yields CDR1 MGHRA and CDR2 YSYEKL. V lost 0 bases to trimming and J lost 5 bases, with 13 bases between them. The CDR3: CASSQDGGGMTEAFF. The CDR3 nucleotides are TGCGCCAGCAGCCAAGATGGGGGGGGGATGACTGAAGCTTTCTTT.

This chain joins TRBV5-1 and TRBJ2-3; D is unclear. From germline, CDR1 is SGHRS and CDR2 YFSETQ. The CDR3 is made up of 17 amino acids. Trimming took off 5 bases at V and 0 bases at J, with 19 bases between the two ends. The CDR3 bases are TGCGCCAGCAGTTTTGGGGTCGGCGGAGTGAGCACAGATACGCAGTATTTT. Its translation: CASSFGVGGVSTDTQYF.

This clonotype was detected ten times or more. The V and J genes are TRBV18 and TRBJ2-1; D remains ambiguous. Germline V gene sequence: CDR1 KGHSH, CDR2 LQKENI. CDR3 length: 13 residues. Trimming removed 6 bases at V and 7 bases at J, with 13 bases between. CDR3: CASSQGSANEQFF. In nucleotides, the CDR3 is TGTGCCAGCTCGCAAGGGTCCGCGAATGAGCAGTTCTTC.

This clonotype was found a few times. The chain has TRBV4-3 and TRBJ2-7, with unresolved D. V dropped 4 bases and J dropped 0 bases, with 13 bases sitting between them. This CDR3 is built from 15 residues. The germline V gene has CDR1 LGHNA and CDR2 YSLEER. CDR3 sequence reads: CASSPERGGSYEQYF. CDR3 coding DNA: TGCGCCAGCAGCCCCGAAAGAGGTGGCTCCTACGAGCAGTACTTC.